This passage covers 17 T cell receptor beta chains from one sample sequenced in a study of siplizumab effects on memory and regulatory T cells. Sequencing used immunoSEQ multiplex PCR; TCRdb keeps in-frame clones, though not all of them. In the table there are around 45,000 clones, about 90% of which are singletons. Sequencing was performed on naive CD8+ T cells sorted from blood. These receptors were taken from a human donor in good health.

The chain couples TRBV11-1 to TRBJ2-3, with TRBD2 matching 14 bases. The junction had 13 bases not matched to a gene; V was cut back by 5 bases and J by 3 bases. CDR1 is SGHAT, CDR2 FQDESV, per germline (reference sequence). The CDR3 runs to 19 residues. CDR3 DNA: TGTGCCAGCAGCACCCAGGGGACTAGCGGGGGAAGGGGGACAGATACGCAGTATTTT. Translation: CASSTQGTSGGRGTDTQYF.

The genes are TRBV11-2 and TRBJ2-7, with a weak D call TRBD2 (5 bases). The CDR3 is 13 residues long. Trimming removed 6 bases at V and 4 bases at J, with 13 bases between. Germline V gene sequence: CDR1 SGHAT, CDR2 FQNNGV. This CDR3 reads CASSGSGRYEQYF. DNA for the CDR3: TGTGCCAGCAGTGGGAGCGGACGTTACGAGCAGTACTTC.

The chain uses TRBV4-2 and TRBJ2-7, with TRBD2 matching 7 bases. Germline V gene lookup returns CDR1 LGHNA and CDR2 YNFKEQ. The CDR3 runs 16 residues. With V trimmed by 5 bases and J by 0 bases, 10 bases remained unmatched. The CDR3 DNA reads as TGTGCCAGCAGCATCTTATTAGGCGGGAGCTCCTACGAGCAGTACTTC. Its translation: CASSILLGGSSYEQYF.

The chain uses TRBV7-9 and TRBJ2-1, with 7 bases lining up with TRBD2. The ends lost 5 bases at V and 13 bases at J; junction bases unmatched: 5. The CDR3 has 11 residues. Germline lookup yields CDR1 SEHNR and CDR2 FQNEAQ (reference sequence). The chain's CDR3 is CASSPGLGQFF. The CDR3 coding sequence is TGTGCCAGCAGCCCCGGACTAGGCCAGTTCTTC.

This rearrangement joins TRBV6-1 to TRBJ2-1, with D perhaps TRBD2 (5 bases). Germline V CDR1 and CDR2: MNHNS, SASEGT. The CDR3 has 11 amino acids. Trimming left V 8 bases short and J 7 bases short, with 9 bases between. CDR3 DNA sequence: TGTGCCAGCCCCCGGGGAAATGAGCAGTTCTTC. Protein: CASPRGNEQFF.

This clone was found a few times. This sequence joins TRBV4-1 and TRBJ1-1; a weak D match, TRBD1 (5 bases). The V gene lost 4 bases and the J gene lost 1 base, with 10 bases spanning the gap. CDR1 is MGHRA and CDR2 is YSYEKL in the germline V gene. The CDR3 extends over 14 amino acids. CDR3 in amino acids: CASSPWGGNTEAFF. In DNA, the CDR3 is TGCGCCAGCAGCCCTTGGGGGGGGAACACTGAAGCTTTCTTT.

V is TRBV5-4 and J is TRBJ2-7; 10 bases match TRBD2. The CDR3 is 14 residues long. Germline CDR1 and CDR2: SGHNT and YYREEE (reference sequence). The ends lost 3 bases at V and 2 bases at J; junction bases unmatched: 2. The DNA of the CDR3 is TGTGCCAGCAGCTGGACTAGCGGAACCTACGAGCAGTACTTC. Protein product: CASSWTSGTYEQYF.

Only a few counts were recorded for this clone. CDR3 sequence (DNA): TGTGCCAGCAGCAGTCCTCAGGCGCAGCCTGGAGAGCAGTACTTC. This codes for CASSSPQAQPGEQYF. V and J are TRBV13 and TRBJ2-7; D call uncertain. The CDR3 has 15 amino acids. V was shortened by 5 bases and J by 7 bases, with 21 bases between the two germline ends. Germline V CDR1 and CDR2: PRHDT, FYEKMQ (reference sequence). The complete variable domain, with remaining parts taken from reference TRBV13 and TRBJ2-7, reads AAGVIQSPRHLIKEKRETATLKCYPIPRHDTVYWYQQGPGQDPQFLISFYEKMQSDKGSIPDRFSAQQFSDYHSELNMSSLELGDSALYFCASSSPQAQPGEQYFGPGTRLTVT.

The V call is TRBV25-1, the J call TRBJ1-4, with 10 bases that match TRBD1. The length of the CDR3 is 14 residues. V trimming: 9 bases; J trimming: 11 bases; junction bases outside the gene matches: 12. Germline V gene data show CDR1 as MGHDK and CDR2 as SYGVNS. This chain's CDR3 is CASTPGTGAYKLFF. Here the CDR3 DNA reads TGTGCCAGTACCCCCGGGACAGGGGCTTACAAACTGTTTTTT.

The gene calls are TRBV27 and TRBJ2-1, with D perhaps TRBD1 or TRBD2 (5 bases each). The CDR3 runs to 15 residues. CDR1 MNHEY and CDR2 SMNVEV come from the germline V gene (reference sequence). V was shortened by 2 bases and J by 2 bases, with 10 bases between the two germline ends. The CDR3 DNA follows: TGTGCCAGCAGTTTAATTCCGGGGCCCTACAATGAGCAGTTCTTC. Amino acid sequence: CASSLIPGPYNEQFF.

The rearrangement uses TRBV4-1 and TRBJ2-7, with TRBD2 identical over 8 bases. Losses at the gene ends were 0 bases for V and 1 base for J; bases not matched to a gene: 5. This CDR3 contains 16 residues. Per the germline V gene, CDR1 is MGHRA and CDR2 is YSYEKL. CDR3 amino acids: CASSQEVAGLSYEQYF. DNA of the CDR3: TGCGCCAGCAGCCAAGAGGTAGCGGGGCTATCCTACGAGCAGTACTTC.

The V and J genes are TRBV27 and TRBJ2-7, with D tentatively TRBD1 (6 bases). The CDR3 consists of 16 residues. Trimming removed 2 bases at V and 3 bases at J, with 17 bases between. Looked up from germline, CDR1 is MNHEY and CDR2 is SMNVEV (reference sequence). CDR3 region: CASSLLRVQGHYEQYF. DNA of the CDR3: TGTGCCAGCAGTTTACTCCGCGTACAGGGCCACTACGAGCAGTACTTC.

This clone turned up a few times. This chain links TRBV19 with TRBJ1-4; weak D call: TRBD1 (5 bases). The V gene's germline CDR1 is LNHDA and CDR2 SQIVND (reference sequence). Trimming removed 3 bases at V and 6 bases at J, with 11 bases between. The CDR3 sequence is 14 residues long. Here the CDR3 DNA reads TGTGCCAGTAGTATCGGGACGGAGGATGAAAAACTGTTTTTT. Its translation is CASSIGTEDEKLFF.

This CDR3 reads CASSLEGFSLNSYEQYF. Here the CDR3 DNA reads TGTGCCAGCAGCTTAGAAGGGTTCTCCCTTAACTCCTACGAGCAGTACTTC. The chain uses TRBV7-2 and TRBJ2-7; the D is unclear. Trimming left V 1 base short and J 0 bases short, with 16 bases between. The CDR3 loop spans 17 amino acids. Germline-derived CDR1 and CDR2 are SGHTA and FQGNSA.

The V and J genes are TRBV7-9 and TRBJ2-1, with TRBD2 identical over 14 bases. Looked up from germline, CDR1 is SEHNR and CDR2 is FQNEAQ (reference sequence). Losses at the gene ends were 5 bases for V and 1 base for J; bases not matched to a gene: 4. There are 17 residues in the CDR3. The CDR3 sequence is CASSGRTSGRSYNEQFF. As DNA, the CDR3 is TGTGCCAGCAGCGGCCGGACTAGCGGGAGGTCCTACAATGAGCAGTTCTTC.

The chain recombines TRBV6-5 with TRBJ2-7; D call uncertain. Germline CDR1 and CDR2: MNHEY and SVGAGI. This CDR3 spans 13 amino acids. The V and J ends lost 10 bases and 2 bases respectively, with 15 bases between them. DNA for the CDR3: TGTGCCACTTGCCGTCCGGGTACCTACGAGCAGTACTTC. Translated: CATCRPGTYEQYF.

This clone was seen only a few times. The chain uses TRBV2 and TRBJ2-7; weak D call: TRBD2 (6 bases). Trimming pared 5 bases from V and 2 bases from J, leaving 19 bases between. Germline V gene sequence: CDR1 SNHLY, CDR2 FYNNEI. CDR3 size: 16 residues. CDR3 residues: CASSTNEGRGPYEQYF. The CDR3 region has the DNA TGTGCCAGCAGTACGAACGAGGGGCGGGGCCCCTACGAGCAGTACTTC.